Presented here are 30 T cell receptor beta chains from one specimen sequenced in a study of CD8 T cells in ankylosing spondylitis. TCRdb itself ran the 5' RACE reads through MiXCR, one entry per CDR3 protein. In the table there are some 150,000 distinct CDR3 sequences, roughly an eighth of which are singletons. The sequenced sample was blood, either unsorted or a sorted T cell fraction (not recorded which). These receptors were obtained from a female donor with ankylosing spondylitis or in good health (not recorded which).

The table lists this clonotype with many counts. The chain carries TRBV5-1 and TRBJ2-7; D ambiguous. V was trimmed by 7 bases and J by 3 bases, leaving 17 bases between them. CDR3 length equals 14 residues. CDR1 and CDR2 (germline): SGHRS, YFSETQ. This chain's CDR3 is CASSPRVTFYEQYF. The DNA for the CDR3 is TGCGCCAGCTCCCCCCGGGTTACCTTCTACGAGCAGTACTTC.

In DNA, the CDR3 is TGCGCCAGCAGCCAAGACTATCACGGGGAGCTGTTTTTT. It encodes CASSQDYHGELFF. This chain uses TRBV5-1 with TRBJ2-2; D possibly corresponds to TRBD2 (5 bases). This CDR3 spans 13 amino acids. Germline-derived CDR1 and CDR2 are SGHRS and YFSETQ. Deletions cut 4 bases from V and 7 bases from J, with 11 bases between.

As to this clonotype: A much larger clone sits a single nucleotide away, making a read error possible. This chain connects TRBV20-1 to TRBJ1-5, with D unresolved. There are 19 residues in the CDR3. CDR1 and CDR2 (germline): DFQATT, SNEGSKA (reference sequence). This chain's CDR3 is CCAREWISNQYLSNQPQHF. As DNA, the CDR3 is TGCTGTGCTAGAGAATGGATTAGTAACCAGTACCTTAGCAATCAGCCCCAGCATTTT.

This clonotype occurred a few times. This chain connects TRBV19 to TRBJ2-7, with D perhaps matching TRBD2 (6 bases). The germline gives CDR1 LNHDA, CDR2 SQIVND (reference sequence). V was shortened by 5 bases and J by 5 bases, with 10 bases between the two germline ends. There are 12 residues in the CDR3. CDR3 amino acids: CASSQTRHEQYF. The CDR3 bases are TGTGCCAGTAGTCAGACTAGGCACGAGCAGTACTTC.

This chain joins TRBV21-1 and TRBJ2-3; the table assigns TRBD1, which was not confirmed against the DNA. TRBV21-1 is an annotated pseudogene. The CDR3 consists of 18 residues. CDR3 DNA: TGTGCCAGCAGCAAGTCGGGGGGCGCAGACACTAGCACAGATACGCAGTATTTT. This gives the protein CASSKSGGADTSTDTQYF.

V and J are TRBV7-9 and TRBJ1-3; 7 nucleotides align to TRBD1. Germline assignment: CDR1 SEHNR and CDR2 FQNEAQ (reference sequence). Trimming took 5 bases from V and 8 from J; bases not matched to a gene: 12. The CDR3 is made up of 15 amino acids. This CDR3 reads CASSGQATAGHTIYF. CDR3 nucleotide sequence: TGTGCCAGCAGCGGACAGGCCACCGCAGGACACACCATATATTTT. Combining the CDR3 with reference TRBV7-9 and TRBJ1-3 gives the whole variable domain DTGVSQNPRHKITKRGQNVTFRCDPISEHNRLYWYRQTLGQGPEFLTYFQNEAQLEKSRLLSDRFSAERPKGSFSTLEIQRTEQGDSAMYLCASSGQATAGHTIYFGEGSWLTVV.

The chain is built from TRBV6-1 and TRBJ1-2; the match to TRBD1 covers 8 bases. J was trimmed by 8 bases and V by 7 bases; bases with no gene match: 6. The germline gives CDR1 MNHNS, CDR2 SASEGT. The CDR3 is 12 amino acids. CDR3 region: CASNLQGAGYTF. In DNA, the CDR3 is TGTGCCAGCAATTTGCAGGGGGCGGGCTACACCTTC.

The genes are TRBV5-5 and TRBJ1-1, with D possibly matching TRBD1 (6 bases). The V end lost 0 bases, the J end lost 0 bases, and 12 bases lay between the germline ends. The CDR3 loop spans 16 amino acids. Germline CDR1 is SGHKS and CDR2 is YYEKEE (reference sequence). The CDR3 loop is CASSLGGLSMNTEAFF. The CDR3 bases are TGTGCCAGCAGCTTGGGGGGGCTGAGTATGAACACTGAAGCTTTCTTT.

This clonotype was detected only a few times. The chain is built from TRBV28 and TRBJ2-1; TRBD2 matches at 8 bases. Germline CDR1 and CDR2: MDHEN and SYDVKM. J was trimmed by 4 bases and V by 5 bases; bases with no gene match: 10. This CDR3 is 16 amino acids long. DNA for the CDR3: TGTGCCAGCAGTCTCGGAGTAGCGGGGCATTACAATGAGCAGTTCTTC. This codes for CASSLGVAGHYNEQFF.

The chain has TRBV7-8 and TRBJ2-2; 14 bases map to TRBD2. J gave up 5 bases and V 6 bases, and 8 bases lay outside the gene matches. The germline V gene encodes CDR1 SGHVS and CDR2 FQNEAQ. The CDR3 sequence is 17 residues long. CDR3 protein: CASSLTGTSGSTGELFF. CDR3 sequence (DNA): TGTGCCAGCAGTCTAACCGGGACTAGCGGGAGTACCGGGGAGCTGTTTTTT.

This clonotype was seen once. A read error may be the cause here, since a much bigger clone is one base away. The chain joins TRBV28 to TRBJ1-5; no clear D gene. Trimming took 4 bases from V and 3 from J, leaving 13 bases between them. CDR1 is MDHEN, CDR2 SYDVKM, per germline. The CDR3 runs to 15 residues. CDR3 sequence: CASSSLGMNNQPQHF. The CDR3 DNA sequence: TGTGCCAGCAGTTCCCTCGGAATGAACAATCAGCCCCAGCATTTT.

This clonotype was picked up many times. DNA for the CDR3: TGCAGTGCTAGTAGGCCTCATCAGCCCCAGCATTTT. It codes for CSASRPHQPQHF. The chain links TRBV20-1 to TRBJ1-5; D ambiguous. CDR1 and CDR2 from the germline V gene are DFQATT and SNEGSKA (reference sequence). The CDR3 is 12 amino acids. The V end was cut by 3 bases, the J end by 5 bases, with 8 bases between.

This clonotype was seen repeatedly, ten times or more. This chain connects TRBV5-1 to TRBJ2-2, with 8 bases that match TRBD2. Trimming at V came to 0 bases and at J to 2 bases, leaving 9 bases not matched to a gene. Germline CDR1 and CDR2: SGHRS and YFSETQ. The CDR3 contains 18 residues. The CDR3 DNA follows: TGCGCCAGCAGCTTGGGGCCAGCGGGAGAAGGAAACACCGGGGAGCTGTTTTTT. Protein: CASSLGPAGEGNTGELFF. The full variable domain, its missing parts supplied by reference TRBV5-1 and TRBJ2-2, is KAGVTQTPRYLIKTRGQQVTLSCSPISGHRSVSWYQQTPGQGLQFLFEYFSETQRNKGNFPGRFSGRQFSNSRSEMNVSTLELGDSALYLCASSLGPAGEGNTGELFFGEGSRLTVL.

This clonotype was counted at least ten times. The gene calls are TRBV7-3 and TRBJ1-1, with 9 bases identical to TRBD1. Germline assignment: CDR1 SGHTA and CDR2 FQGTGA. With V trimmed by 2 bases and J by 11 bases, 12 bases remained unmatched. This CDR3 region has 15 residues. The CDR3 DNA reads as TGTGCCAGCAGCTTAGAGGGACAGGGATTCGGTCGCGCTTTCTTT. Protein: CASSLEGQGFGRAFF.

There are a few counts of this clonotype. The V call is TRBV11-2, the J call TRBJ2-5; 10 bases are a match to TRBD2. The ends lost 3 bases at V and 2 bases at J; junction bases unmatched: 9. Germline loops: CDR1 SGHAT, CDR2 FQNNGV. CDR3 length equals 17 residues. CDR3 in DNA: TGTGCCAGCAGCTTGGGGGTAGCGGGGGGCCTACAAGAGACCCAGTACTTC. Its translation: CASSLGVAGGLQETQYF.

There are many counts of this clonotype. The chain combines TRBV12-3 or TRBV12-4 with TRBJ2-3; D may be TRBD1 or TRBD2 (5 bases each). The CDR3 sequence is 13 residues long. V dropped 5 bases and J dropped 9 bases, with 15 bases sitting between them. The CDR3 spells CASSRGRSETQYF. Here the CDR3 DNA reads TGTGCCAGCAGTCGGGGACGTTCGGAGACGCAGTATTTT.

DNA for the CDR3: TGTGCCATCAGTGAGTCGGCAGAGCAGTACTTC. Its translation is CAISESAEQYF. The gene calls are TRBV10-3 and TRBJ2-7; D remains unclear. The V end was cut by 0 bases, the J end by 7 bases, with 4 bases between. CDR1 is ENHRY and CDR2 is SYGVKD in the germline V gene. The CDR3 sequence is 11 residues long.

In this sample, this clonotype turned up many times. The chain couples TRBV28 to TRBJ2-1; D is perhaps TRBD1 or TRBD2 (6 bases each). CDR3 length equals 15 residues. V lost 7 bases to trimming and J lost 8 bases, with 21 bases between them. CDR1 and CDR2 (germline): MDHEN, SYDVKM. CDR3 region: CASTFLGGGEDEQFF. The DNA of the CDR3 is TGTGCCAGCACTTTTTTAGGGGGAGGTGAGGATGAGCAGTTCTTC.

The rearrangement links TRBV10-3 to TRBJ1-2; D ambiguous. This CDR3 has 12 residues. Germline V gene data show CDR1 as ENHRY and CDR2 as SYGVKD. Trimming left V 6 bases short and J 8 bases short, with 13 bases between. The CDR3 loop reads CAIRMSVGGYTF. CDR3 coding DNA: TGTGCCATCAGGATGTCAGTGGGGGGCTACACCTTC.

This clonotype was counted ten times or more. This chain links TRBV27 with TRBJ1-1; 7 positions agree with TRBD1. Trimming at V came to 5 bases and at J to 7 bases, leaving 10 bases not matched to a gene. The CDR3 loop spans 14 amino acids. Germline CDR1 MNHEY, CDR2 SMNVEV (reference sequence). CDR3 region: CASSNTQGLGEAFF. The CDR3 bases are TGTGCCAGCAGTAATACACAGGGGCTGGGTGAAGCTTTCTTT.

This clonotype was detected many times. The gene calls are TRBV5-1 and TRBJ1-2; D perhaps matches TRBD1 (5 bases). With 2 bases removed from V and 5 bases from J, the gap between germline ends came to 19 bases. The CDR3 contains 16 residues. Germline V CDR1 and CDR2: SGHRS, YFSETQ. The CDR3 here is CASSFQRQGIGYGYTF. CDR3 DNA: TGCGCCAGCAGCTTCCAACGGCAGGGAATAGGATATGGCTACACCTTC.

V is TRBV5-5 and J is TRBJ1-5; D not resolved. Germline CDR1 reads SGHKS; CDR2 reads YYEKEE (reference sequence). The ends were cut back, 1 base at V and 4 bases at J, with 12 bases in the middle. This CDR3 is built from 15 residues. The CDR3 coding sequence is TGTGCCAGCAGCTTGTCCGAGGCCCTAAATCAGCCCCAGCATTTT. Its protein product is CASSLSEALNQPQHF.

This rearrangement joins TRBV5-1 to TRBJ1-2; TRBD1 aligns across 7 bases. Per germline, CDR1 SGHRS and CDR2 YFSETQ. The CDR3 length is 14 residues. V lost 5 bases and J lost 3; bases outside the gene matches: 7. The CDR3 bases are TGCGCCAGCAGACGAACAGGGGACGACTATGGCTACACCTTC. Its translation: CASRRTGDDYGYTF.

This clonotype appeared many times. V is TRBV12-3 or TRBV12-4 and J is TRBJ1-2, with D perhaps matching TRBD1 (5 bases). Deletions cut 6 bases from V and 8 bases from J, with 16 bases between. The CDR3 has 13 residues. The CDR3 DNA follows: TGTGCCAGCAGCCTCCTCGGGGGTTCGGGCTACACCTTC. Protein sequence: CASSLLGGSGYTF.

This clonotype was counted only a few times. The chain is built from TRBV20-1 and TRBJ2-1; TRBD1 is a possible D gene (7 bases). CDR1 DFQATT and CDR2 SNEGSKA come from the germline V gene (reference sequence). Trimming cost V 5 bases and J 7 bases, with 15 bases left between them. The CDR3 totals 13 residues. CDR3 sequence: CSAPARGANEQFF. The CDR3 region has the DNA TGCAGTGCTCCAGCCAGGGGGGCGAATGAGCAGTTCTTC.

This clonotype occurred many times. The DNA for the CDR3 is TGTGCCAGCAGTTCCGGGACAGGTCATCAGCCCCAGCATTTT. Its translation is CASSSGTGHQPQHF. This sequence joins TRBV7-9 and TRBJ1-5; 8 bases fit TRBD1. Losses at the gene ends were 6 bases for V and 5 bases for J; bases not matched to a gene: 6. Germline V CDR1 and CDR2: SEHNR, FQNEAQ (reference sequence). CDR3 size: 14 residues.

This clonotype was seen many times. V usage is TRBV11-1 and J usage is TRBJ2-3; 7 nucleotides agree with TRBD2. The CDR3 runs to 15 residues. Germline V gives CDR1 SGHAT, CDR2 FQDESV (reference sequence). V lost 3 bases and J lost 6; bases outside the gene matches: 9. The CDR3 protein is CASSFRGGRGDTQYF. The CDR3 DNA is TGTGCCAGCAGCTTCCGAGGCGGGAGAGGTGATACGCAGTATTTT. Looking up the rest from reference TRBV11-1 and TRBJ2-3 gives the full variable domain: EAEVAQSPRYKITEKSQAVAFWCDPISGHATLYWYRQILGQGPELLVQFQDESVVDDSQLPKDRFSAERLKGVDSTLKIQPAELGDSAMYLCASSFRGGRGDTQYFGPGTRLTVL.

This clonotype was seen a handful of times. The chain has TRBV12-3 or TRBV12-4 and TRBJ1-4, with D unresolved. This CDR3 spans 15 amino acids. Trimming pared 5 bases from V and 0 bases from J, leaving 10 bases between. CDR3 region: CASSPRRPTNEKLFF. The CDR3 DNA is TGTGCCAGCAGTCCGAGACGACCAACTAATGAAAAACTGTTTTTT.

This clonotype has at least ten counts. The chain links TRBV14 to TRBJ1-2; possibly TRBD1 for D (5 bases). CDR3 size: 15 residues. V lost 0 bases and J lost 4, with 12 bases in between. The germline V gene encodes CDR1 SGHDN and CDR2 FVKESK. CDR3 region: CASSQEPTGFYGYTF. Written as DNA, the CDR3 is TGTGCCAGCAGCCAAGAGCCCACAGGATTCTATGGCTACACCTTC. The complete variable domain, with remaining parts taken from reference TRBV14 and TRBJ1-2, reads EAGVTQFPSHSVIEKGQTVTLRCDPISGHDNLYWYRRVMGKEIKFLLHFVKESKQDESGMPNNRFLAERTGGTYSTLKVQPAELEDSGVYFCASSQEPTGFYGYTFGSGTRLTVV.

This clonotype was seen many times. The chain combines TRBV2 with TRBJ1-5; D unresolved. Between the trimmed V and J ends, which lost 7 bases and 7 bases, there was a span of 17 bases. CDR1 and CDR2 (germline): SNHLY, FYNNEI. The CDR3 covers 14 residues. This chain's CDR3 is CASKSLYVAQPQHF. The CDR3 region has the DNA TGTGCCAGCAAGTCTCTCTACGTGGCCCAGCCCCAGCATTTT.